This is a list of T cell receptor beta chains from one sample in a study of post-analysis software for immune sequencing data. From the PCR reads, TCRdb called clonotypes with MiXCR, one entry per CDR3 protein. This table has a few hundred thousand distinct CDR3 sequences, about 40% appearing once. Sample: blood. The receptors derive from a girl aged 2-15 years with multiple sclerosis. The CDR3 runs from the conserved cysteine through the conserved F or W. A D gene is named only where the DNA matches it firmly. Rows may omit the clone size; those that give it use once, few, many or a size class.

V	D	size	J	CDR3	DNA
TRBV29-1	.	.	TRBJ1-1	CSVEKLMNTEAFF	TGCAGCGTTGAAAAACTGATGAACACTGAAGCTTTCTTT
TRBV20-1	.	few	TRBJ1-2	CSARARTVGGYTF	TGCAGTGCTAGAGCCCGGACAGTCGGTGGCTACACCTTC
TRBV20-1	.	few	TRBJ2-1	CSAKGNYNEQFF	TGCAGTGCTAAGGGGAACTACAATGAGCAGTTCTTC
TRBV7-9	.	.	TRBJ2-7	CASSLPSQHEQYF	TGTGCCAGCAGCCTCCCATCGCAGCACGAGCAGTACTTC
TRBV7-3	.	few	TRBJ1-1	CASSLEYNNDTEAFF	TGTGCCAGCAGCTTAGAGTATAACAATGACACTGAAGCTTTCTTT
TRBV25-1	TRBD1	.	TRBJ2-7	CASSDPTGESDNEQYF	TGTGCCAGCAGTGACCCTACAGGGGAATCTGACAATGAGCAGTACTTC
TRBV5-1	TRBD1	few	TRBJ2-1	CASSVAGTGGQNEQFF	TGCGCCAGCAGCGTCGCCGGGACAGGGGGCCAAAATGAGCAGTTCTTC
TRBV28	.	.	TRBJ2-3	CASSPEIINGNTDTQYF	TGTGCCAGCAGCCCTGAGATTATTAACGGAAACACAGATACGCAGTATTTT
TRBV6-2/TRBV6-3	.	few	TRBJ2-7	CASSSRGHFYEQYF	TGTGCCAGCAGTAGTAGAGGACACTTCTACGAGCAGTACTTC
TRBV28	.	few	TRBJ2-1	CASSLGTPGYNAEQFF	TGTGCCAGCAGCTTGGGGACTCCAGGCTACAATGCTGAGCAGTTCTTC
TRBV20-1	.	.	TRBJ2-1	CSARASRRYNEQFF	TGCAGTGCTAGAGCTTCCCGGAGGTACAATGAGCAGTTCTTC
TRBV5-1	.	.	TRBJ2-1	CASSLVAGPQNEQFF	TGCGCCAGCAGCTTGGTGGCAGGTCCCCAAAATGAGCAGTTCTTC
TRBV20-1	.	.	TRBJ2-3	CSARPKRDISGDTQYF	TGCAGTGCTAGACCCAAGCGAGACATTTCTGGGGATACGCAGTATTTT
TRBV10-3	TRBD1	.	TRBJ2-1	CAISFGTGYNEQFF	TGTGCCATCAGCTTCGGGACAGGGTACAATGAGCAGTTCTTC
TRBV5-1	.	few	TRBJ2-1	CASSLVAGPSYNEQFF	TGCGCCAGCAGCTTGGTAGCAGGGCCCTCCTACAATGAGCAGTTCTTC
TRBV6-4	TRBD1	.	TRBJ1-1	CASSDLGQGSRWTTEAFF	TGTGCCAGCAGTGACCTAGGACAGGGAAGTCGGTGGACCACTGAAGCTTTCTTT
TRBV12-5	.	.	TRBJ2-1	CASNEQFF	TGTGCTAGTAATGAGCAGTTCTTC
TRBV6-6	.	.	TRBJ1-2	CASSLSGNRYGYTF	TGTGCCAGCTCCCTCTCAGGGAATCGCTATGGCTACACCTTC
TRBV6-5	.	.	TRBJ1-6	CASRSRGDSPLHF	TGTGCCAGCAGGTCCAGGGGAGACTCACCCCTCCACTTT
TRBV9	TRBD2	once	TRBJ2-7	CASSVRSGSEQYF	TGTGCCAGCAGCGTACGCAGCGGGAGCGAGCAGTACTTC
TRBV7-2	.	.	TRBJ2-5	CASSLDVTEYGYQETQYF	TGTGCCAGCAGCTTAGATGTGACTGAATATGGGTACCAAGAGACCCAGTACTTC
TRBV12-3/TRBV12-4	.	.	TRBJ2-2	CASSSFSIGELFF	TGTGCCAGCAGTTCCTTTAGTATCGGGGAGCTGTTTTTT
TRBV28	.	.	TRBJ2-5	CASSLISEVTFGQETQYF	TGTGCCAGCAGTTTGATTTCAGAGGTAACGTTCGGCCAAGAGACCCAGTACTTC
TRBV12-3/TRBV12-4	.	.	TRBJ1-2	CASSRHRGGTSTIYGYTF	TGTGCCAGCAGCCGCCACCGGGGAGGGACATCCACGATCTATGGCTACACCTTC
TRBV24-1	TRBD1	.	TRBJ2-3	CATSDPDRASPDTQYF	TGTGCCACCAGTGACCCGGACAGGGCATCCCCAGATACGCAGTATTTT
TRBV29-1	.	few	TRBJ2-7	CSVEVTGYGEQYF	TGCAGCGTTGAAGTCACAGGGTATGGCGAGCAGTACTTC
TRBV12-3/TRBV12-4	.	.	TRBJ2-5	CASTRPVQETQYF	TGTGCCAGCACCCGACCAGTGCAAGAGACCCAGTACTTC
TRBV19	TRBD1	.	TRBJ2-1	CASSIVTGPYNEQFF	TGTGCCAGTAGTATAGTGACAGGGCCTTACAATGAGCAGTTCTTC
TRBV12-3/TRBV12-4	.	few	TRBJ2-4	CASSPSGLAKNIQYF	TGTGCCAGCAGTCCCAGTGGACTAGCCAAAAACATTCAGTACTTC
TRBV20-1	TRBD1	few	TRBJ2-5	CSAAKPGQGIGGQETQYF	TGCAGTGCCGCGAAACCGGGACAGGGCATCGGGGGGCAAGAGACCCAGTACTTC
TRBV25-1	.	.	TRBJ2-7	CASSDLDGTYEQYF	TGTGCCAGCAGTGACCTGGACGGGACCTACGAGCAGTACTTC
TRBV7-2	.	once	TRBJ2-1	CASSAGAGLAYNEQFF	TGTGCCAGCAGCGCAGGGGCAGGCTTAGCCTACAATGAGCAGTTCTTC
TRBV15	.	few	TRBJ1-1	CATSQGWSTEAFF	TGTGCCACCAGCCAGGGGTGGAGCACTGAAGCTTTCTTT
TRBV10-3	TRBD2	few	TRBJ2-5	CAISDVLAGVETQYF	TGTGCCATCAGTGACGTACTAGCGGGAGTAGAGACCCAGTACTTC
TRBV28	.	few	TRBJ2-7	CASNSHGTYEQYF	TGTGCCAGCAACTCCCACGGCACCTACGAGCAGTACTTC
TRBV5-5	TRBD1	few	TRBJ2-7	CASRSGQGFNEQYF	TGTGCCAGCAGATCGGGACAGGGGTTCAACGAGCAGTACTTC
TRBV5-6	TRBD1	.	TRBJ1-1	CASSLGRTGSAFF	TGTGCCAGCAGCTTGGGCAGGACAGGCTCGGCTTTCTTT
TRBV20-1	TRBD2	few	TRBJ2-1	CSALAGRTYNEQFF	TGCAGTGCGTTAGCGGGACGAACCTACAATGAGCAGTTCTTC
TRBV7-2	.	few	TRBJ2-5	CASSFNQGREQYF	TGTGCCAGCAGCTTCAATCAGGGGCGGGAGCAGTACTTC
TRBV5-1	.	.	TRBJ1-2	CASSLAGQLTNYGYTF	TGCGCCAGCAGCTTGGCCGGACAGCTGACTAACTATGGCTACACCTTC
TRBV4-2	.	few	TRBJ2-1	CASSPDPGTGNEQFF	TGTGCCAGCAGCCCCGACCCGGGGACTGGGAATGAGCAGTTCTTC
TRBV5-1	TRBD2	few	TRBJ2-1	CASSKMGLAGYNEQFF	TGCGCCAGCAGCAAAATGGGACTAGCGGGCTACAATGAGCAGTTCTTC
TRBV10-3	TRBD1	.	TRBJ1-1	CAISETGEVNTEAFF	TGTGCCATCAGTGAGACAGGGGAAGTGAACACTGAAGCTTTCTTT
TRBV21-1	.	few	TRBJ2-1	CALMEGWHNEQFF	TGTGCCCTCATGGAGGGTTGGCACAATGAGCAGTTCTTC
TRBV6-5	.	.	TRBJ2-1	CASSYSGILDNEQFF	TGTGCCAGCAGTTACTCAGGGATATTGGACAATGAGCAGTTCTTC
TRBV20-1	.	once	TRBJ2-7	CSARDKGRGFGQYF	TGCAGTGCTAGAGACAAGGGTCGGGGCTTCGGGCAGTACTTC
TRBV2	TRBD1	.	TRBJ2-1	CASRLGQADYNEQFF	TGTGCCAGCAGATTGGGACAGGCGGACTACAATGAGCAGTTCTTC
TRBV2	.	.	TRBJ2-7	CASSEGEQYF	TGTGCCAGCAGTGAAGGCGAGCAGTACTTC
TRBV3-1	TRBD2	.	TRBJ2-3	CASSQPWTSGTDTQYF	TGTGCCAGCAGCCAACCGTGGACTAGTGGCACAGATACGCAGTATTTT
TRBV28	.	few	TRBJ2-7	CASSLTGGGSYEQYF	TGTGCCAGCAGTTTAACAGGGGGGGGCTCCTACGAGCAGTACTTC
TRBV5-1	.	.	TRBJ2-1	CASSLEGSDEQFF	TGCGCCAGCAGCTTGGAAGGGAGTGATGAGCAGTTCTTC
TRBV6-5	.	few	TRBJ1-1	CASSYSSLYTEAFF	TGTGCCAGCAGTTACTCATCTCTATACACTGAAGCTTTCTTT
TRBV3-1	.	.	TRBJ1-2	CASSHDSSHRYGYTF	TGTGCCAGCAGCCATGACTCTTCCCATCGCTATGGCTACACCTTC
TRBV12-3/TRBV12-4	.	.	TRBJ2-7	CASSLGRGRNEQYF	TGTGCCAGCAGTTTAGGGCGGGGCCGGAACGAGCAGTACTTC
TRBV7-2	TRBD2	few	TRBJ2-5	CASSPFSGTSGSGRETQYF	TGTGCCAGCAGCCCCTTCTCCGGGACTAGCGGGAGTGGTCGGGAGACCCAGTACTTC
TRBV29-1	.	few	TRBJ2-5	CSVEDPGTRQYF	TGCAGCGTTGAAGATCCCGGGACTCGGCAGTACTTC
TRBV6-5	TRBD1	once	TRBJ1-4	CASSYTRQGEKLFF	TGTGCCAGCAGTTACACTAGACAGGGCGAAAAACTGTTTTTT
TRBV29-1	TRBD1	few	TRBJ2-7	CSCDRGREQYF	TGCAGCTGCGACAGGGGACGCGAGCAGTACTTC
TRBV11-2	.	.	TRBJ2-1	CASSLTRIGEQFF	TGTGCCAGCAGCTTAACCCGTATTGGTGAGCAGTTCTTC